A selection of T cell receptor beta chains follows, all from one sample in a study of shared clonotypes between healthy human individuals. Measured with immunoSEQ multiplex PCR; TCRdb has only the in-frame clones, and not every one. Seen here are over 2,000,000 clones, approximately 92% observed once, and the top ten hold around 1.7%. Sequencing input: naive CD8+ T cells from PBMCs. The receptors shown here come from a man aged 18-30 years in good health. Some clones in this sample may be carry-over from other donors' samples. The CDR3 runs from the conserved cysteine through the conserved F or W. Each record gives: J gene, clone size, D gene, V gene, CDR3 DNA, CDR3 protein. D genes are given only for firm matches. Size tells how often a clone was seen (once, few, many) or the class of an expanded clone, and some rows leave it out.

J: TRBJ2-7
size: few
D: .
V: TRBV4-3
DNA: TGCGCCAGCAGCCAATATCGGGGTACCGAGCAGTACTTC
CDR3: CASSQYRGTEQYF

J: TRBJ2-7
size: .
D: .
V: TRBV27
DNA: TGTGCCAGCAGCCCTCGACAATTTCCCCACGAGCAGTACTTC
CDR3: CASSPRQFPHEQYF

J: TRBJ2-7
size: .
D: TRBD2
V: TRBV27
DNA: TGTGCCAGCAGTTTTCTAGCGGAGCTCTCCTACGAGCAGTACTTC
CDR3: CASSFLAELSYEQYF

J: TRBJ2-7
size: .
D: TRBD1
V: TRBV28
DNA: TGTGCCAGCAGGCCGACAGGGAACGGCGAGCAGTACTTC
CDR3: CASRPTGNGEQYF

J: TRBJ1-5
size: .
D: TRBD1
V: TRBV5-8
DNA: TGTGCCAGCAGTTACGGGACAGATTTCAATCAGCCCCAGCATTTT
CDR3: CASSYGTDFNQPQHF

J: TRBJ2-5
size: .
D: TRBD1
V: TRBV9
DNA: TGTGCCAGCAGCGTCTCCGGGACAGGGATAGGGACCCAGTACTTC
CDR3: CASSVSGTGIGTQYF

J: TRBJ2-3
size: .
D: .
V: TRBV19
DNA: TGTGCCACCTCCCTAGGGAGATTCACAGATACGCAGTATTTT
CDR3: CATSLGRFTDTQYF

J: TRBJ2-2
size: once
D: .
V: TRBV6-5
DNA: TGTGCCAGCAGTTACTCCCCGGGACTTGGGGGCGGGGAGCTGTTTTTT
CDR3: CASSYSPGLGGGELFF

J: TRBJ1-4
size: .
D: TRBD1
V: TRBV27
DNA: TGTGCCAGCAGTTCTTGGGACAGGGATGAAAAACTGTTTTTT
CDR3: CASSSWDRDEKLFF

J: TRBJ2-1
size: .
D: TRBD2
V: TRBV5-1
DNA: TGCGCCAGCAGCTTGGCCAAAACGGTCGTAGCGGGGTACAATGAGCAGTTCTTC
CDR3: CASSLAKTVVAGYNEQFF

J: TRBJ2-1
size: .
D: TRBD2
V: TRBV6-5
DNA: TGTGCCAGCAGTTACTCGGCGGGAGAAGTCTACAATGAGCAGTTCTTC
CDR3: CASSYSAGEVYNEQFF

J: TRBJ2-7
size: .
D: .
V: TRBV14
DNA: TGTGCCAGCAGCCCACATCCTCGAGGCGAGCAGTACTTC
CDR3: CASSPHPRGEQYF

J: TRBJ2-7
size: .
D: .
V: TRBV25-1
DNA: TGTGCCAGCAGTGATCCCGGGACGGACGGGCAGTACTTC
CDR3: CASSDPGTDGQYF

J: TRBJ2-3
size: .
D: .
V: TRBV20-1
DNA: TGCAGTGCCCCCACAGATACGCAGTATTTT
CDR3: CSAPTDTQYF

J: TRBJ2-7
size: .
D: TRBD2
V: TRBV27
DNA: TGTGCCAGCAGTCAGGGGACTAGCGAGCAGTACTTC
CDR3: CASSQGTSEQYF

J: TRBJ2-1
size: .
D: TRBD1
V: TRBV9
DNA: TGTGCCAGCAGCGTAGGAACAGGGGTGGAGTACAATGAGCAGTTCTTC
CDR3: CASSVGTGVEYNEQFF

J: TRBJ2-7
size: .
D: .
V: TRBV7-2
DNA: TGTGCCAGCAGCGTCGGGAGTCTTTCCTACGAGCAGTACTTC
CDR3: CASSVGSLSYEQYF

J: TRBJ2-2
size: .
D: .
V: TRBV6-4
DNA: TGTGCCAGCAGCCGGGGAGGCGGGGAGCTGTTTTTT
CDR3: CASSRGGGELFF

J: TRBJ2-7
size: .
D: .
V: TRBV28
DNA: TGTGCCAGCAGTCCCGCCGGTCAGTCCTACGAGCAGTACTTC
CDR3: CASSPAGQSYEQYF

J: TRBJ2-7
size: .
D: TRBD1
V: TRBV11-2
DNA: TGTGCCAGCAGCGACGACAGGGCCTACGAGCAGTACTTC
CDR3: CASSDDRAYEQYF